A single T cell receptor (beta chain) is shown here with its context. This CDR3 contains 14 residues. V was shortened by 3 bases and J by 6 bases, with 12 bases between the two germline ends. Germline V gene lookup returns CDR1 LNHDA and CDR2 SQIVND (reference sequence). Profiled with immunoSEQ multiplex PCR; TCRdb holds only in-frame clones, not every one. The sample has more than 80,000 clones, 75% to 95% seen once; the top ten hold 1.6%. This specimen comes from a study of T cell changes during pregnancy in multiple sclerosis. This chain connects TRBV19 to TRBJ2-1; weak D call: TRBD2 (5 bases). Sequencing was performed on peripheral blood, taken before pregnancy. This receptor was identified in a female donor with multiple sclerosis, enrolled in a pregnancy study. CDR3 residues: CASSITASSNEQFF. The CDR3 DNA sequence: TGTGCCAGTAGTATTACGGCTAGCAGCAATGAGCAGTTCTTC.